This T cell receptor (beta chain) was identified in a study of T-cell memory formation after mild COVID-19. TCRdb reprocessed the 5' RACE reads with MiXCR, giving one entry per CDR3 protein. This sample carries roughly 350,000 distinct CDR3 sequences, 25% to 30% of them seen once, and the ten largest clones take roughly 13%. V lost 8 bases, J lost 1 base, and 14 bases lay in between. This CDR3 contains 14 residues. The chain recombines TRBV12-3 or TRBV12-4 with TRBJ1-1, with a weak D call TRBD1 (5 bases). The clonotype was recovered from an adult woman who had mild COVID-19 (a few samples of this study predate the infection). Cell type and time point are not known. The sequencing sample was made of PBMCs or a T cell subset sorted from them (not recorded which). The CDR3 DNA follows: TGTGCCAGCGGCCCAAGGAGGGGGAACACTGAAGCTTTCTTT. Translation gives CASGPRRGNTEAFF.